This is a list of T cell receptor beta chains from one sample in a study of T cell changes during pregnancy in multiple sclerosis. Assay used: immunoSEQ multiplex PCR; TCRdb lists only in-frame clones, some missing. The sample has roughly 65,000 clones, around nine tenths seen once. The sample consisted of peripheral blood, taken in the third trimester of pregnancy. These receptor sequences come from a female donor in good health, enrolled as a control in a pregnancy study. CDR3s include the opening cysteine and the closing phenylalanine or tryptophan. The D gene is left open where the match is weak. The size of a clone is reported for some rows only, either as once, few or many, or as a class for expanded clones.

D gene: TRBD1
J gene: TRBJ2-1
V gene: TRBV6-5
clone size: -
CDR3 protein: CASSADRGGYNEQFF
CDR3 DNA: TGTGCCAGCAGTGCGGACAGGGGGGGCTACAATGAGCAGTTCTTC

D gene: TRBD1
J gene: TRBJ2-5
V gene: TRBV7-9
clone size: -
CDR3 protein: CASSLGTGRETQYF
CDR3 DNA: TGTGCCAGCAGCTTAGGGACAGGGAGGGAGACCCAGTACTTC

D gene: -
J gene: TRBJ2-3
V gene: TRBV6-6
clone size: -
CDR3 protein: CASSHRAGLDTDTQYF
CDR3 DNA: TGTGCCAGCAGCCACCGGGCGGGACTCGACACAGATACGCAGTATTTT

D gene: TRBD1
J gene: TRBJ1-2
V gene: TRBV28
clone size: -
CDR3 protein: CASRPNGQGNYGYTF
CDR3 DNA: TGTGCCAGCAGACCCAACGGACAGGGGAACTATGGCTACACCTTC

D gene: TRBD1
J gene: TRBJ2-4
V gene: TRBV11-2
clone size: -
CDR3 protein: CASSSLGTGTKNIQYF
CDR3 DNA: TGTGCCAGCAGCTCTCTGGGGACAGGGACCAAAAACATTCAGTACTTC

D gene: TRBD1
J gene: TRBJ2-5
V gene: TRBV7-3
clone size: -
CDR3 protein: CASSPRPTGARETQYF
CDR3 DNA: TGTGCCAGCAGCCCAAGACCCACAGGGGCCCGAGAGACCCAGTACTTC

D gene: -
J gene: TRBJ1-2
V gene: TRBV2
clone size: once
CDR3 protein: CASSEVQGSYGYTF
CDR3 DNA: TGTGCCAGCAGTGAAGTACAGGGCTCCTATGGCTACACCTTC

D gene: -
J gene: TRBJ2-5
V gene: TRBV7-8
clone size: -
CDR3 protein: CASSLVWVTGETQYF
CDR3 DNA: TGTGCCAGCAGCTTAGTCTGGGTGACGGGAGAGACCCAGTACTTC

D gene: -
J gene: TRBJ2-2
V gene: TRBV4-1
clone size: -
CDR3 protein: CASTPVVVNTGELFF
CDR3 DNA: TGCGCCAGCACCCCGGTTGTAGTGAACACCGGGGAGCTGTTTTTT

D gene: -
J gene: TRBJ2-7
V gene: TRBV11-3
clone size: -
CDR3 protein: CASSLGQSYEQYF
CDR3 DNA: TGTGCCAGCAGCTTAGGACAGTCCTACGAGCAGTACTTC

D gene: TRBD1
J gene: TRBJ1-6
V gene: TRBV9
clone size: -
CDR3 protein: CASSPRQGANSPLHF
CDR3 DNA: TGTGCCAGCAGCCCCAGACAGGGGGCTAATTCACCCCTCCACTTT

D gene: -
J gene: TRBJ1-2
V gene: TRBV5-1
clone size: -
CDR3 protein: CASSLGGRERSYTF
CDR3 DNA: TGCGCCAGCAGCTTGGGGGGGCGTGAGAGGAGCTACACCTTC

D gene: -
J gene: TRBJ1-1
V gene: TRBV6-5
clone size: -
CDR3 protein: CASRGTGLNTEAFF
CDR3 DNA: TGTGCCAGCAGGGGTACAGGGTTGAACACTGAAGCTTTCTTT

D gene: TRBD1
J gene: TRBJ2-3
V gene: TRBV6-1
clone size: -
CDR3 protein: CASSVRDRGRRDTQYF
CDR3 DNA: TGTGCCAGCAGTGTGCGGGACAGGGGGCGTAGAGATACGCAGTATTTT

D gene: -
J gene: TRBJ1-4
V gene: TRBV6-5
clone size: once
CDR3 protein: CASSYSGTRAEKLFF
CDR3 DNA: TGTGCCAGCAGTTACTCGGGGACAAGAGCCGAAAAACTGTTTTTT

D gene: TRBD1
J gene: TRBJ1-1
V gene: TRBV28
clone size: once
CDR3 protein: CASRYGQGVGTFF
CDR3 DNA: TGTGCCAGCAGATACGGACAGGGGGTAGGAACTTTCTTT

D gene: TRBD2
J gene: TRBJ2-1
V gene: TRBV6-4
clone size: few
CDR3 protein: CASSEGTSGANEQFF
CDR3 DNA: TGTGCCAGCAGTGAAGGGACTAGCGGGGCCAATGAGCAGTTCTTC

D gene: -
J gene: TRBJ2-2
V gene: TRBV4-3
clone size: -
CDR3 protein: CASSQDSRDLTGELFF
CDR3 DNA: TGCGCCAGCAGCCAAGATTCGAGAGATCTCACCGGGGAGCTGTTTTTT

D gene: -
J gene: TRBJ1-1
V gene: TRBV14
clone size: -
CDR3 protein: CASSQDPIPGRGTEAFF
CDR3 DNA: TGTGCCAGCAGCCAAGATCCGATACCAGGGCGAGGCACTGAAGCTTTCTTT

D gene: -
J gene: TRBJ1-1
V gene: TRBV6-1
clone size: once
CDR3 protein: CASSEAEHEAFF
CDR3 DNA: TGTGCCAGCAGTGAAGCGGAGCATGAAGCTTTCTTT

D gene: -
J gene: TRBJ1-1
V gene: TRBV30
clone size: -
CDR3 protein: CAWSPWASTEAFF
CDR3 DNA: TGTGCCTGGAGCCCCTGGGCATCCACTGAAGCTTTCTTT